In its sample, the clone carrying this TCR beta chain was seen a few times. Its antigen is unknown. The V gene lost 0 bases and the J gene lost 8 bases, with 12 bases spanning the gap. The length of the CDR3 is 14 residues. In germline, CDR1 is SGHDT, CDR2 YYEEEE. The sample is drawn from a study of beta chain features in type 1 diabetes. Overall study results and limits: Type 1 diabetes patients had moderately but significantly shorter TCRB CDR3s in all four CD4+ subsets. Healthy donors had naive, central memory and Treg TCRB repertoires that appeared less similar than those seen among patients. Because the template was cDNA, high-expressing cells might be over-represented.

Expressed TCRB transcripts were sequenced because the isolated RNA had all been reverse transcribed beforehand. For naive, central memory and regulatory T cell samples, reads averaged about 3.7 million. The data were produced by immunoSEQ multiplex PCR, yet TCRdb's version contains in-frame clones alone and is incomplete. This sample has 500,000 to 800,000 clones; around 12% occur once, and the top ten carry approximately 0.11%. This clonotype originated in a young man with type 1 diabetes. The rearrangement joins TRBV5-6 to TRBJ2-1; D unclear. Sequencing used naive CD4+ T cells from blood. The CDR3 here is CASSLGYSLYEQFF. CDR3 nucleotides: TGTGCCAGCAGCTTGGGATACAGCCTCTATGAGCAGTTCTTC. Filled out from reference TRBV5-6 and TRBJ2-1, the complete variable domain reads DAGVTQSPTHLIKTRGQQVTLRCSPKSGHDTVSWYQQALGQGPQFIFQYYEEEERQRGNFPDRFSGHQFPNYSSELNVNALLLGDSALYLCASSLGYSLYEQFFGPGTRLTVL.